The 25 T cell receptor beta chains below come from one sample, sequenced in a study of PD-1 blockade in classical Hodgkin lymphoma. Data came from immunoSEQ multiplex PCR; TCRdb stores just in-frame clones and leaves some out. In the table there are about 16,000 clones, 92% of which are singletons. Time point defined: newly diagnosed, previously untreated cHL patient sample. Starting with thawed PBMCs, CD4+ T cells were purified by magnetic negative selection. The sequenced sample consisted of CD4+ T cells from blood. These receptors were taken from a human donor with classical Hodgkin lymphoma.

A word on this clone: One end of the junction varies from germline; a read error may be responsible. The V and J genes are TRBV4-1 and TRBJ1-4; TRBD1 aligns across 7 bases. CDR1 and CDR2 (germline): MGHRA, YSYEKL. The CDR3 is made up of 13 amino acids. The CDR3 spells CASSQTTGQVSLF. In DNA, the CDR3 is TGCGCCAGCAGCCAAACAACCGGACAGGTGAGCCTTTTT.

The chain employs TRBV6-4 and TRBJ1-1; no clear D. Germline CDR1 is MRHNA and CDR2 is SNTAGT. The CDR3 contains 14 residues. Trimming removed 6 bases at V and 0 bases at J, with 11 bases between. CDR3 DNA sequence: TGTGCCAGCAGATTACAAGAGATGAACACTGAAGCTTTCTTT. It codes for CASRLQEMNTEAFF.

This sequence joins TRBV29-1 and TRBJ2-5; no reliable D call. V lost 7 bases and J 5 bases, leaving 14 bases between the germline ends. CDR1 is SQVTM and CDR2 is ANQGSEA in the germline V gene. CDR3 length: 12 residues. For the CDR3, the DNA is TGCAGCGCCGCAAGCGTGGGGGAGACCCAGTACTTC. Amino acids: CSAASVGETQYF.

This chain joins TRBV7-9 and TRBJ1-6, with D unresolved. V gave up 5 bases and J gave up 7 bases, with 15 bases separating them. The CDR3 covers 15 residues. CDR1 SEHNR and CDR2 FQNEAQ come from the germline V gene (reference sequence). The CDR3 reads CASSRSKDINSPLHF. CDR3 nucleotides: TGTGCCAGCAGCCGATCAAAAGATATCAATTCACCCCTCCACTTT.

This chain joins TRBV7-9 and TRBJ2-7; 8 bases map to TRBD2. The CDR3 is 15 residues long. J was trimmed by 3 bases and V by 5 bases; bases with no gene match: 9. CDR1 is SEHNR and CDR2 is FQNEAQ in the germline V gene (reference sequence). The CDR3 loop is CASSHPGLEGYEQYF. The CDR3 coding sequence is TGTGCCAGCAGCCATCCGGGACTAGAGGGCTACGAGCAGTACTTC.

The chain uses TRBV21-1 and TRBJ1-1. TRBV21-1 is annotated as a pseudogene. This CDR3 has 16 amino acids. The CDR3 region is CASSILLATHRTEAFF. The CDR3, as DNA: TGTGCCAGCAGTATACTTTTAGCTACACATCGCACTGAAGCTTTCTTT.

The chain joins TRBV6-5 to TRBJ2-2; 8 bases match TRBD1. The CDR3 is made up of 15 amino acids. The J segment lost 4 bases and the V segment lost 3 bases, leaving 4 bases of the junction unmatched. The germline CDR1 and CDR2 sequences are MNHEY and SVGAGI. Here the CDR3 DNA reads TGTGCCAGCAGTTATGGGGACAGGAGCACCGGGGAGCTGTTTTTT. As protein: CASSYGDRSTGELFF.

The CDR3 protein is CASSAGSSGANVLTF. CDR3 DNA sequence: TGCGCCAGCAGCGCAGGGTCATCTGGGGCCAACGTCCTGACTTTC. The chain joins TRBV5-1 to TRBJ2-6, with a tentative D call TRBD1 (5 bases). The ends were cut back, 4 bases at V and 1 base at J, with 9 bases in the middle. CDR1 and CDR2 (germline): SGHRS, YFSETQ. This CDR3 spans 15 amino acids. Based on the CDR3 plus reference TRBV5-1 and TRBJ2-6, the full variable domain is KAGVTQTPRYLIKTRGQQVTLSCSPISGHRSVSWYQQTPGQGLQFLFEYFSETQRNKGNFPGRFSGRQFSNSRSEMNVSTLELGDSALYLCASSAGSSGANVLTFGAGSRLTVL.

The chain recombines TRBV19 with TRBJ1-2, with a possible D match to TRBD1 (5 bases). The CDR3 sequence is 15 residues long. V was trimmed by 4 bases and J by 0 bases, leaving 12 bases between them. Germline V gene data show CDR1 as LNHDA and CDR2 as SQIVND (reference sequence). The chain's CDR3 is CASSTSGGANYGYTF. CDR3 nucleotides: TGTGCCAGTAGTACCTCGGGGGGAGCTAACTATGGCTACACCTTC.

The chain links TRBV6-6 to TRBJ2-7; 8 nucleotides match TRBD1. The length of the CDR3 is 16 residues. The germline V gene has CDR1 MNHNY and CDR2 SVGAGI (reference sequence). Germline trimming cut 2 bases from V and 3 bases from J; bases unmatched to any gene: 9. This CDR3 is CASSYGRGLKHYEQYF. CDR3 nucleotide sequence: TGTGCCAGCAGTTACGGCAGGGGGCTTAAACACTACGAGCAGTACTTC.

The rearrangement links TRBV4-2 to TRBJ2-3, with no clear D. The germline gives CDR1 LGHNA, CDR2 YNFKEQ. This CDR3 is 15 amino acids long. V was trimmed by 0 bases and J by 1 base, leaving 8 bases between them. The CDR3 bases are TGTGCCAGCAGCCAAGAGGACGCTGGCACAGATACGCAGTATTTT. This translates into CASSQEDAGTDTQYF.

The gene calls are TRBV5-8 and TRBJ2-2, with 7 bases fitting TRBD2. The CDR3 spans 18 residues. CDR1 and CDR2 from the germline V gene are SGHTS and YDEGEE. V lost 6 bases and J lost 3; bases outside the gene matches: 17. In nucleotides, the CDR3 is TGTGCCAGCACCCTGCGGGCGACTAGCTCGAGGCACACCGGGGAGCTGTTTTTT. Translating it yields CASTLRATSSRHTGELFF.

The chain carries TRBV9 and TRBJ2-1, with unresolved D. Germline loops: CDR1 SGDLS, CDR2 YYNGEE. The CDR3 totals 16 residues. Trimming cost V 1 base and J 3 bases, with 14 bases left between them. The CDR3: CASSVSGPENYNEQFF. CDR3 bases: TGTGCCAGCAGCGTATCTGGGCCCGAAAACTACAATGAGCAGTTCTTC.

The chain uses TRBV9 and TRBJ1-1; D call uncertain. CDR1 and CDR2 from the germline V gene are SGDLS and YYNGEE. The CDR3 has 14 amino acids. V was pared by 4 bases and J by 0 bases, with 10 bases between. Here the CDR3 DNA reads TGTGCCAGCAGCACCCGACCCCTGAACACTGAAGCTTTCTTT. It is translated as CASSTRPLNTEAFF.

The rearrangement links TRBV6-6 to TRBJ2-7; the D call may be TRBD1 or TRBD2 (5 bases each). This CDR3 is built from 16 residues. Looked up from germline, CDR1 is MNHNY and CDR2 is SVGAGI (reference sequence). V lost 1 base to trimming and J lost 3 bases, with 16 bases between them. The CDR3 is CASSYLNTGRNYEQYF. The CDR3 DNA is TGTGCCAGCAGTTACTTAAATACGGGACGGAACTACGAGCAGTACTTC.

For the CDR3, the DNA is TGTGCCAGCAGTCCTAGCGGGAGAGGGATGGACATTCAGTACTTC. Encoded protein: CASSPSGRGMDIQYF. J is TRBJ2-4 and V is TRBV6-1, with 10 bases fitting TRBD2. Trimming removed 5 bases from V and 8 bases from J; junction bases left unmatched: 9. CDR1 MNHNS and CDR2 SASEGT come from the germline V gene. The CDR3 extends over 15 amino acids.

This chain joins TRBV11-2 and TRBJ2-1; D gene ambiguous. V lost 2 bases, J lost 8 bases, and 4 bases lay in between. Germline lookup yields CDR1 SGHAT and CDR2 FQNNGV. There are 11 residues in the CDR3. The chain's CDR3 is CASSLLDEQFF. The CDR3 coding sequence is TGTGCCAGCAGCTTACTAGATGAGCAGTTCTTC. Looking up the rest from reference TRBV11-2 and TRBJ2-1 gives the full variable domain: EAGVAQSPRYKIIEKRQSVAFWCNPISGHATLYWYQQILGQGPKLLIQFQNNGVVDDSQLPKDRFSAERLKGVDSTLKIQPAKLEDSAVYLCASSLLDEQFFGPGTRLTVL.

The chain carries TRBV5-4 and TRBJ2-5, with 12 bases aligning to TRBD2. The length of the CDR3 is 16 residues. With 4 bases clipped from V and 9 bases from J, the junction kept 13 bases outside the gene matches. Germline lookup yields CDR1 SGHNT and CDR2 YYREEE (reference sequence). The CDR3 region has the DNA TGTGCCAGCAGCCCGGGGACTAGCGGGCCCCGGGGTGCCCAGTACTTC. Its translation is CASSPGTSGPRGAQYF.

The chain combines TRBV7-9 with TRBJ2-2; D remains unclear. Per germline, CDR1 SEHNR and CDR2 FQNEAQ (reference sequence). The CDR3 has 14 residues. Between the trimmed V and J ends, which lost 3 bases and 7 bases, there was a span of 12 bases. The CDR3 here is CASSFSVDGGELFF. The DNA for the CDR3 is TGTGCCAGCAGCTTCTCCGTAGATGGCGGGGAGCTGTTTTTT.

The chain couples TRBV2 to TRBJ2-5, with D perhaps matching TRBD2 (5 bases). In germline, CDR1 is SNHLY, CDR2 FYNNEI. The V and J ends lost 4 bases and 4 bases respectively, with 10 bases between them. This CDR3 comprises 13 residues. The CDR3 is CASSVLAVETQYF. The CDR3 bases are TGTGCCAGCAGTGTTCTAGCTGTAGAGACCCAGTACTTC.

V usage is TRBV30 and J usage is TRBJ2-7, with TRBD2 matching 8 bases. The CDR3 consists of 14 residues. V was clipped by 3 bases and J by 5 bases; unmatched bases: 9. In germline, CDR1 is GTSNPN, CDR2 SVGIG (reference sequence). CDR3 amino acids: CAWRRSGSFHEQYF. The DNA for the CDR3 is TGTGCCTGGAGAAGGAGCGGGAGTTTCCACGAGCAGTACTTC.

The genes are TRBV29-1 and TRBJ2-3; 10 bases align to TRBD1. CDR3 length equals 15 residues. Trimming took 3 bases from V and 1 from J; bases not matched to a gene: 4. Germline assignment: CDR1 SQVTM and CDR2 ANQGSEA. The CDR3 protein is CSVEGTGAGTDTQYF. The CDR3 DNA is TGCAGCGTTGAGGGGACAGGGGCGGGCACAGATACGCAGTATTTT.

V gene TRBV9 combines with J gene TRBJ1-6, with TRBD1 identical over 9 bases. The CDR3 totals 15 residues. V lost 4 bases and J lost 10; bases outside the gene matches: 9. Germline V gene sequence: CDR1 SGDLS, CDR2 YYNGEE. The CDR3 region is CASSSRGQGRSPLHF. The DNA of the CDR3 is TGTGCCAGCAGCTCCAGAGGACAGGGGAGGTCACCCCTCCACTTT.

A few counts support this clone. This chain connects TRBV27 to TRBJ1-2; 7 bases align to TRBD1. This CDR3 spans 14 amino acids. V lost 3 bases to trimming and J lost 8 bases; unmatched junction nucleotides: 9. The germline V gene has CDR1 MNHEY and CDR2 SMNVEV (reference sequence). CDR3 sequence (DNA): TGTGCCAGCAGTTTGTCACAGGGGCTGCGGGGCTACACCTTC. It codes for CASSLSQGLRGYTF.

This clone appeared a single time. The CDR3 spells CASTNIGVFVTSNQPQHF. As DNA, the CDR3 is TGTGCCAGTACCAACATAGGGGTTTTCGTGACTAGCAATCAGCCCCAGCATTTT. J is TRBJ1-5 and V is TRBV19; the D gene is possibly TRBD1 (5 bases). Germline CDR1 and CDR2: LNHDA and SQIVND (reference sequence). V was pared by 7 bases and J by 0 bases, with 22 bases between. CDR3 length: 18 amino acids.